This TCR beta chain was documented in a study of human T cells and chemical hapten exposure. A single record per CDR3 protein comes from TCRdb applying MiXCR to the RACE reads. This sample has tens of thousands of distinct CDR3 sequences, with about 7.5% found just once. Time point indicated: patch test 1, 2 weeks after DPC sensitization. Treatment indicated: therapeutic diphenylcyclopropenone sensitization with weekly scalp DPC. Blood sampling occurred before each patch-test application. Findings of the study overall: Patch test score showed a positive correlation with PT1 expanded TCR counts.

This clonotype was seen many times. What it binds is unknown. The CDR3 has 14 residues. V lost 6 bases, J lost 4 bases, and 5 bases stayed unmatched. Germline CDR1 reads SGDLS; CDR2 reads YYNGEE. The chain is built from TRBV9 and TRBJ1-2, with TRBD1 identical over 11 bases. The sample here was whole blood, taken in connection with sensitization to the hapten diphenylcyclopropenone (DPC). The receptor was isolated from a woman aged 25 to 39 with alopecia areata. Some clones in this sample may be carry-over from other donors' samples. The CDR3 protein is CASTGQGAIYGYTF. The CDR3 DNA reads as TGTGCCAGCACAGGACAGGGGGCTATCTATGGCTACACCTTC.